This T cell receptor beta chain derives from a study of Graves' ophthalmopathy and Graves' hyperthyroidism. Study-wide findings and caveats: Most clonotypes expanded in thyroid above 0.001 frequency were present in blood too. Prediction of ophthalmopathy progression reached 70.59% sensitivity and around 72% specificity.

Amplification of TCR beta CDR3 regions used RNA transcripts. HTBI primers were used in a first-round RT-PCR, which preceded a second-round multiplex PCR. Each CDR3 protein gets one entry after TCRdb re-called the multiplex PCR reads with MiXCR. The data contain fewer than 400,000 distinct CDR3 sequences, approximately 20% of them seen just once; the ten biggest clones take up around 1.6%. There are many counts of this clonotype. No antigen is known for it. This receptor was taken from a woman in her late teens or twenties with Graves' ophthalmopathy. Sequenced: peripheral blood.

DNA of the CDR3: TGTGCCAGCAGCGCGTGGACAGGGTTGGACATTCAGTACTTC. It is translated as CASSAWTGLDIQYF. This sequence joins TRBV7-9 and TRBJ2-4; 8 nucleotides agree with TRBD1. Germline CDR1 reads SEHNR; CDR2 reads FQNEAQ (reference sequence). V lost 5 bases and J lost 8; bases outside the gene matches: 8. This CDR3 region has 14 residues.